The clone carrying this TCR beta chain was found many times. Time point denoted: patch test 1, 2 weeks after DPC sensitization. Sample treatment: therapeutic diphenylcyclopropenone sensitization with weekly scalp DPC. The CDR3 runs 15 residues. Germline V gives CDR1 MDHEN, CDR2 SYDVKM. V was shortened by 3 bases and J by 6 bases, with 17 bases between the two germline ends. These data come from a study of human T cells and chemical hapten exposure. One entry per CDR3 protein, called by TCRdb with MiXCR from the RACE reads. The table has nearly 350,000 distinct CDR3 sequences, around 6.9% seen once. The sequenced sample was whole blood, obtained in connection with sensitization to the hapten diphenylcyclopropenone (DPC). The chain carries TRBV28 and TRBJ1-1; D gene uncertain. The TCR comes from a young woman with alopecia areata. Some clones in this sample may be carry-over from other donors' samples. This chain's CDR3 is CASSFLARKNPEAFF. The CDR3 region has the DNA TGTGCCAGCAGTTTTCTAGCAAGGAAAAACCCTGAAGCTTTCTTT.